Given below is one T cell receptor (beta chain) in context. Its target is not known. This sample stems from a study of OX40 agonist ivuxolimab in advanced cancers. Study-wide background: Of the patients, three showed partial responses, one with hepatocellular carcinoma and two with cutaneous melanoma. Broader study findings: On average, CD8+ T cells had more expanded clones than CD4+.

The method was immunoSEQ multiplex PCR; TCRdb's version includes in-frame clones alone and lacks a portion of them. Among about 50,000 clones, roughly 90% were seen once, and the ten largest hold roughly 4.5%. Germline loops: CDR1 SQVTM, CDR2 ANQGSEA. Between the trimmed V and J ends, which lost 0 bases and 0 bases, there was a span of 11 bases. This CDR3 has 16 residues. The origin of this receptor is an adult with an advanced solid tumor such as melanoma, head and neck, liver or kidney cancer. This chain joins TRBV29-1 and TRBJ2-2, with D perhaps matching TRBD2 (6 bases). The sequencing used CD4+ or CD8+ T cells sorted from blood, collected in a trial of the OX40 agonist ivuxolimab. The CDR3 sequence: CSVEDRETANTGELFF. The CDR3 DNA follows: TGCAGCGTTGAAGATCGGGAGACAGCGAACACCGGGGAGCTGTTTTTT.